A single sample gave rise to the 6 T cell receptor beta chains below, sequenced in a study of blood T cell repertoires in COVID-19. TCRdb keeps only in-frame clones here, not all; method: immunoSEQ multiplex PCR. The sample lists about 250,000 clones; about 87% were seen once. What was sequenced was PBMCs or T cells enriched from blood (not recorded which). These receptors were obtained from a woman aged 50 to 60 who had recovered from COVID-19.

Points on this clone: This sample includes further DNA sequences coding for the same CDR3. This rearrangement joins TRBV30 to TRBJ1-5; D perhaps matches TRBD1 (6 bases). CDR3 size: 13 residues. Germline assignment: CDR1 GTSNPN and CDR2 SVGIG (reference sequence). V was pared by 1 base and J by 4 bases, with 8 bases between. The chain's CDR3 is CAWSGQGNQPQHF. CDR3 coding DNA: TGTGCCTGGAGTGGGCAGGGGAATCAGCCCCAGCATTTT.

V and J are TRBV4-3 and TRBJ2-1; TRBD2 matches at 9 bases. Looked up from germline, CDR1 is LGHNA and CDR2 is YSLEER. The CDR3 covers 17 residues. J gave up 4 bases and V 0 bases, and 7 bases lay outside the gene matches. CDR3 in amino acids: CASSQDALAGGYNEQFF. Here the CDR3 DNA reads TGCGCCAGCAGCCAAGACGCGCTGGCGGGGGGGTACAATGAGCAGTTCTTC.

The V and J genes are TRBV20-1 and TRBJ2-1; 9 bases are a match to TRBD2. The trim removed 3 bases at V and 5 bases at J, leaving 5 bases unmatched. The CDR3 length is 14 residues. The germline V gene has CDR1 DFQATT and CDR2 SNEGSKA (reference sequence). CDR3 protein: CSASWSSGNNEQFF. The CDR3 DNA reads as TGCAGTGCTAGTTGGTCTAGCGGGAACAATGAGCAGTTCTTC.

The chain is built from TRBV7-2 and TRBJ2-6; 10 bases agree with TRBD1. V gave up 5 bases and J gave up 0 bases; unmatched junction bases: 7. Per germline, CDR1 SGHTA and CDR2 FQGNSA. The CDR3 runs 18 residues. The CDR3 DNA reads as TGTGCCAGCAGCAAAGGACAGGGGGTCGCCTCTGGGGCCAACGTCCTGACTTTC. Translating it yields CASSKGQGVASGANVLTF.

The chain carries TRBV18 and TRBJ1-5; 8 positions match TRBD1. The V gene's germline CDR1 is KGHSH and CDR2 LQKENI. Trimming cost V 0 bases and J 5 bases; bases outside gene matches: 9. The CDR3 is made up of 17 amino acids. The CDR3 nucleotides are TGTGCCAGCTCACCACCAAGTAGGACAGGGATATATCAGCCCCAGCATTTT. The encoded protein is CASSPPSRTGIYQPQHF. The full variable domain, rest sourced from reference TRBV18 and TRBJ1-5, is NAGVMQNPRHLVRRRGQEARLRCSPMKGHSHVYWYRQLPEEGLKFMVYLQKENIIDESGMPKERFSAEFPKEGPSILRIQQVVRGDSAAYFCASSPPSRTGIYQPQHFGDGTRLSIL.

The chain is built from TRBV28 and TRBJ2-2; TRBD1 matches at 10 bases. The CDR3 consists of 15 residues. Trimming removed 3 bases from V and 5 bases from J; junction bases left unmatched: 3. Germline V lookup: CDR1 MDHEN, CDR2 SYDVKM. CDR3 protein: CASSLGTGATGELFF. The CDR3 region has the DNA TGTGCCAGCAGTTTGGGGACAGGGGCGACCGGGGAGCTGTTTTTT.